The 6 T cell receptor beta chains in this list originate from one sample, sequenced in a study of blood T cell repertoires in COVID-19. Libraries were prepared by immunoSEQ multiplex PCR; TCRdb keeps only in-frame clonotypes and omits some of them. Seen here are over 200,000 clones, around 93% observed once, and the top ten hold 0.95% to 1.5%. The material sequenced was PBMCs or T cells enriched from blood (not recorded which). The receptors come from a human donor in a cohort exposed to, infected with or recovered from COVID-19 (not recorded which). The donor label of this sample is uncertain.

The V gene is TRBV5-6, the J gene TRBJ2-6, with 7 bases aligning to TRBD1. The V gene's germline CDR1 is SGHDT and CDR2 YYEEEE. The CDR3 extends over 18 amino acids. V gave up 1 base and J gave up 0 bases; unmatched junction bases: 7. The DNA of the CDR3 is TGTGCCAGCAGCTTGATCCGGACAGGCTTCTCTGGGGCCAACGTCCTGACTTTC. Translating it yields CASSLIRTGFSGANVLTF.

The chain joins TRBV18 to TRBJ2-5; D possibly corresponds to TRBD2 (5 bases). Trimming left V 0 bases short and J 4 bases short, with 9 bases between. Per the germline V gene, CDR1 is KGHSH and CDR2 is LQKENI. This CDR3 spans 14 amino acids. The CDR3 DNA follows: TGTGCCAGCTCACCACCGGACTCCCCAGAGACCCAGTACTTC. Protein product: CASSPPDSPETQYF.

The CDR3 DNA is TGTGCCAGCAGTGACCTAGGGACAGTTCCAGGCTACACCTTC. Protein sequence: CASSDLGTVPGYTF. The V and J genes are TRBV25-1 and TRBJ1-2; 7 nucleotides match TRBD1. The CDR3 totals 14 residues. Germline values: CDR1 MGHDK, CDR2 SYGVNS. V lost 3 bases, J lost 8 bases, and 9 bases stayed unmatched.

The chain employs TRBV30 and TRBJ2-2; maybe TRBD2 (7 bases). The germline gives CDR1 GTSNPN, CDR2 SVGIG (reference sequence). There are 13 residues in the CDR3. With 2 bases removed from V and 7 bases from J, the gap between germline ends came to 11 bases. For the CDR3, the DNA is TGTGCCTGGAGTTGGGGGGGCCACGGGGAGCTGTTTTTT. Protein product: CAWSWGGHGELFF. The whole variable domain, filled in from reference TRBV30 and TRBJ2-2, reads SQTIHQWPATLVQPVGSPLSLECTVEGTSNPNLYWYRQAAGRGLQLLFYSVGIGQISSEVPQNLSASRPQDRQFILSSKKLLLSDSGFYLCAWSWGGHGELFFGEGSRLTVL.

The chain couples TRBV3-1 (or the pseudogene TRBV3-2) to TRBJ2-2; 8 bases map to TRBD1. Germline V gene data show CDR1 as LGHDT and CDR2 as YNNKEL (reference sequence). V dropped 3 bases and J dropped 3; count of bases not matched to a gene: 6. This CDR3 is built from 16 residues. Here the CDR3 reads CASSQKQGEDTGELFF. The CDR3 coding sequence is TGTGCCAGCAGCCAGAAACAGGGGGAGGACACCGGGGAGCTGTTTTTT.

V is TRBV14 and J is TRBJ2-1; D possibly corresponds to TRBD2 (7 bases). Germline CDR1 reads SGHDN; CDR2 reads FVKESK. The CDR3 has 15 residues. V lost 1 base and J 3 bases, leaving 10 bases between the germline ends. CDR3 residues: CASSQAGGRYNEQFF. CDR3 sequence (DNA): TGTGCCAGCAGCCAAGCGGGGGGCCGCTACAATGAGCAGTTCTTC. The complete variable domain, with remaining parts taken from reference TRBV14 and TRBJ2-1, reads EAGVTQFPSHSVIEKGQTVTLRCDPISGHDNLYWYRRVMGKEIKFLLHFVKESKQDESGMPNNRFLAERTGGTYSTLKVQPAELEDSGVYFCASSQAGGRYNEQFFGPGTRLTVL.